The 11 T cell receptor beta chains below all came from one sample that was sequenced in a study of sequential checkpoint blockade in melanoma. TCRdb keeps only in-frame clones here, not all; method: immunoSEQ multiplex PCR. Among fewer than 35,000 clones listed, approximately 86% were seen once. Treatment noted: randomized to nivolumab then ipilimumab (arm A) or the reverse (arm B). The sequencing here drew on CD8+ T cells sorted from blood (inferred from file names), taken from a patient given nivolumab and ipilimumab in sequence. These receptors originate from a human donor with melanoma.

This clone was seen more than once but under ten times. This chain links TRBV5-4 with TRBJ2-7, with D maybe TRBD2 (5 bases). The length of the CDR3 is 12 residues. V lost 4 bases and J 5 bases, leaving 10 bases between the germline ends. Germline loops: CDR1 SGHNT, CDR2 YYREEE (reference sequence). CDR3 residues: CASSAPGNEQYF. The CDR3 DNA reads TGTGCCAGCAGCGCCCCGGGGAACGAGCAGTACTTC.

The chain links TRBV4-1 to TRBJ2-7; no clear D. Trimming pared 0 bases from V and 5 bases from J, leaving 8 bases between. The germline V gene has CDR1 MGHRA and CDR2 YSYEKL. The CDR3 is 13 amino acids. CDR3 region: CASSQDPEDEQYF. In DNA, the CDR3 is TGCGCCAGCAGCCAAGATCCAGAGGACGAGCAGTACTTC.

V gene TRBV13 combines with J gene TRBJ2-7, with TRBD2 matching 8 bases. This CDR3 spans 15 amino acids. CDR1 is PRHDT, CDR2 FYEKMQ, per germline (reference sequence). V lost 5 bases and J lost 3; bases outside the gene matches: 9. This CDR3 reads CASSVRLAPNYEQYF. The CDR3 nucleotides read TGTGCCAGCAGCGTACGACTAGCGCCTAACTACGAGCAGTACTTC.

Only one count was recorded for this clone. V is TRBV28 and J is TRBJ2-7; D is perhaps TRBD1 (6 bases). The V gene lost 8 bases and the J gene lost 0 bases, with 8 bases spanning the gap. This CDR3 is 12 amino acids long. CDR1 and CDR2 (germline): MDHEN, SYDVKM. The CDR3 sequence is CASGQPSYEQYF. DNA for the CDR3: TGTGCCAGCGGACAGCCCTCCTACGAGCAGTACTTC.

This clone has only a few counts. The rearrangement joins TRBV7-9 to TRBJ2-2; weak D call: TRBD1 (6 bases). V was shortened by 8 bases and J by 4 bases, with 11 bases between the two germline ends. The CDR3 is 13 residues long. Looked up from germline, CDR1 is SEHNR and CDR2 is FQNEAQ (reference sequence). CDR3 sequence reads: CASGPGATGELFF. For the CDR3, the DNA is TGTGCCAGCGGGCCAGGGGCCACCGGGGAGCTGTTTTTT.

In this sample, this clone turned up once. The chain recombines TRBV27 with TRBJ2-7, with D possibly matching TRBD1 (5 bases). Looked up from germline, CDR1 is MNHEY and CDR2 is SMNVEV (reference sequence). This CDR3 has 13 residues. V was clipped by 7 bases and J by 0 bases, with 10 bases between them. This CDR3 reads CASMDKSSYEQYF. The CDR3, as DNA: TGTGCCAGCATGGACAAGAGCTCCTACGAGCAGTACTTC.

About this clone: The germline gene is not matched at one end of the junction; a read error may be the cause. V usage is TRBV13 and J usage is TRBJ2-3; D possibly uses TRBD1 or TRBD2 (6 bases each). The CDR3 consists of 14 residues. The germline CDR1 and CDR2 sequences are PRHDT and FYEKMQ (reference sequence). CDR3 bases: TGTGCCAGCAGCCTAGGGGGGCTGGCAGATACGCAGTATTTT. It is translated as CASSLGGLADTQYF.

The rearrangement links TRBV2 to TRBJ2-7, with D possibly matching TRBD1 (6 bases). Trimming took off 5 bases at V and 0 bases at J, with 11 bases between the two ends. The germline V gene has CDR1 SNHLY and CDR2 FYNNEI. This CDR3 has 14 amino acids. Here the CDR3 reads CASSSGQSSYEQYF. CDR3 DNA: TGTGCCAGCAGTTCCGGACAGTCCTCCTACGAGCAGTACTTC. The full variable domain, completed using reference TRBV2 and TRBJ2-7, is EPEVTQTPSHQVTQMGQEVILRCVPISNHLYFYWYRQILGQKVEFLVSFYNNEISEKSEIFDDQFSVERPDGSNFTLKIRSTKLEDSAMYFCASSSGQSSYEQYFGPGTRLTVT.

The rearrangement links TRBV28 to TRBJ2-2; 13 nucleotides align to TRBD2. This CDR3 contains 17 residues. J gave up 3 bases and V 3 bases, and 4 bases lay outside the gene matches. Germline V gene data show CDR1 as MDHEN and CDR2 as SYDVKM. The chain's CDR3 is CASSFPGTSGDTGELFF. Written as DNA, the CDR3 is TGTGCCAGCAGTTTCCCAGGGACTAGCGGGGACACCGGGGAGCTGTTTTTT.

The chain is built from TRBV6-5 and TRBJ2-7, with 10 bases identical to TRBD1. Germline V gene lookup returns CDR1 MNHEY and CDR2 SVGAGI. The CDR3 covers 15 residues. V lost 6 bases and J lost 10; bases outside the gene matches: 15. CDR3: CASRPEGDRGPGQYF. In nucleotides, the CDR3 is TGTGCCAGCAGGCCCGAGGGGGACAGGGGCCCCGGCCAGTACTTC.

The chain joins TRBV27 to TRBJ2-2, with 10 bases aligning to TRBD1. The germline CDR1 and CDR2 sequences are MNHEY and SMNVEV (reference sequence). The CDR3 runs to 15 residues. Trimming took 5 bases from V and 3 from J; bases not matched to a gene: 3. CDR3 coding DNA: TGTGCCAGCAGTCCGGGACAGGGGTACACCGGGGAGCTGTTTTTT. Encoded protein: CASSPGQGYTGELFF.